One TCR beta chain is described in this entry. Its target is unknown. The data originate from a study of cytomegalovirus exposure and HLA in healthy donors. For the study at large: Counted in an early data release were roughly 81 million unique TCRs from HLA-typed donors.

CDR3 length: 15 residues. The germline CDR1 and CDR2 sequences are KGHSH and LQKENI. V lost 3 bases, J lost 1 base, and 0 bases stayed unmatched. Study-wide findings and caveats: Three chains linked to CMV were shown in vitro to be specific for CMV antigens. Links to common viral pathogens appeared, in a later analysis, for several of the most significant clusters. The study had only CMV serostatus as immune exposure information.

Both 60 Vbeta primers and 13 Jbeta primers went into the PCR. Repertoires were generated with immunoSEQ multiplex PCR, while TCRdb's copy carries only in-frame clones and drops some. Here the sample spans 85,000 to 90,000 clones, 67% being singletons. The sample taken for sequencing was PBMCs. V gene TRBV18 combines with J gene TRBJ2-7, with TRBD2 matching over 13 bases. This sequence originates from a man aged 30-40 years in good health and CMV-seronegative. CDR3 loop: CASSPGLAGSYEQYF. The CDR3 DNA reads TGTGCCAGCTCACCGGGACTAGCGGGATCCTACGAGCAGTACTTC.